Below, one T cell receptor beta chain is given with its context. The record originates from a study of blood T cell repertoires in COVID-19. Overall study context: COVID-19 samples, acute and convalescent, were from the United States, Italy and Spain.

Study processing details: From reference gene primer amplification, estimates of nucleated cell counts were derived. Some clones are missing from TCRdb's copy, which holds only in-frame ones; the method was immunoSEQ multiplex PCR. Clonal size and the V and J genes are those of that table, whereas D and trimming came from the DNA. The table includes 330,000 or so clones, roughly 90% detected once. Participants, about 18 to 90 years old, spanned about two dozen US areas. In assigning cohorts, the study relied on participant-reported clinical history. CDR3 length equals 15 residues. J gave up 6 bases and V 2 bases, and 4 bases lay outside the gene matches. Per the germline V gene, CDR1 is MNHEY and CDR2 is SMNVEV (reference sequence).

What was sequenced was PBMCs or T cells enriched from blood (not recorded which). The sequence derives from a woman aged 25-40 years who had been exposed to COVID-19. This sequence joins TRBV27 and TRBJ2-1, with 10 nucleotides matching TRBD2. The CDR3: CASSLLAGDANEQFF. In DNA, the CDR3 is TGTGCCAGCAGTTTACTAGCGGGAGATGCCAATGAGCAGTTCTTC.